Listed below are T cell receptor beta chains from one sample, sequenced in a study of blood T cell repertoires in COVID-19. The assay was immunoSEQ multiplex PCR, and TCRdb's table has in-frame clones only and misses some. The table shows about 520,000 clones, with 70% to 90% occurring only once. Sequenced material: peripheral blood. These receptors were collected from a human donor in a cohort sampled during active COVID-19. Both conserved end residues are part of each CDR3. D genes are given only for firm matches. Not all rows give a size; the values are once, few, many and, for expanded clones, a class.

cdr3_aa: CASSQDWNRGNYGYTF
cdr3_nt: TGTGCCAGCAGCCAAGATTGGAACAGGGGAAACTATGGCTACACCTTC
d_call: TRBD1
j_call: TRBJ1-2
v_call: TRBV4-2
clone_size: -

cdr3_aa: CASSPGLAGGNEQFF
cdr3_nt: TGTGCCAGCAGCCCGGGACTAGCAGGGGGCAATGAGCAGTTCTTC
d_call: TRBD2
j_call: TRBJ2-1
v_call: TRBV3-1/TRBV3-2
clone_size: -

cdr3_aa: CASSPSGGYGYTF
cdr3_nt: TGTGCCAGCAGCCCAAGCGGGGGGTATGGCTACACCTTC
d_call: -
j_call: TRBJ1-2
v_call: TRBV7-2
clone_size: few

cdr3_aa: CAWSVNEVGLYF
cdr3_nt: TGTGCCTGGAGTGTAAATGAGGTCGGGTTATATTTT
d_call: -
j_call: TRBJ1-3
v_call: TRBV30
clone_size: -

cdr3_aa: CASSVGGQTYEQYF
cdr3_nt: TGTGCCAGCAGCGTAGGGGGACAGACCTACGAGCAGTACTTC
d_call: TRBD1
j_call: TRBJ2-7
v_call: TRBV9
clone_size: once

cdr3_aa: CASSLAAGSTDTQYF
cdr3_nt: TGTGCCAGCAGCTTGGCCGCGGGATCGACAGATACGCAGTATTTT
d_call: -
j_call: TRBJ2-3
v_call: TRBV7-3
clone_size: -

cdr3_aa: CASNPGQRYGYTF
cdr3_nt: TGTGCCAGCAATCCGGGACAGCGATATGGCTACACCTTC
d_call: TRBD1
j_call: TRBJ1-2
v_call: TRBV12-3/TRBV12-4
clone_size: -

cdr3_aa: CASSGDSGSGETQYF
cdr3_nt: TGTGCCAGCAGCGGAGATAGCGGGAGCGGAGAGACCCAGTACTTC
d_call: TRBD2
j_call: TRBJ2-5
v_call: TRBV9
clone_size: -

cdr3_aa: CASSMGTSGSGSYEQYF
cdr3_nt: TGTGCCAGTAGTATGGGGACTAGCGGGAGTGGCTCCTACGAGCAGTACTTC
d_call: TRBD2
j_call: TRBJ2-7
v_call: TRBV19
clone_size: -

cdr3_aa: CASSLQGAGDTQYF
cdr3_nt: TGTGCCAGCAGCCTACAGGGGGCCGGGGATACGCAGTATTTT
d_call: TRBD1
j_call: TRBJ2-3
v_call: TRBV6-5
clone_size: -

cdr3_aa: CSASGQGHTGELFF
cdr3_nt: TGCAGTGCTAGTGGGCAGGGTCATACCGGGGAGCTGTTTTTT
d_call: -
j_call: TRBJ2-2
v_call: TRBV20-1
clone_size: -

cdr3_aa: CASSLSSFESGSHNEQFF
cdr3_nt: TGTGCCAGCAGCTTAAGTAGCTTTGAAAGCGGCTCTCACAATGAGCAGTTCTTC
d_call: -
j_call: TRBJ2-1
v_call: TRBV7-3
clone_size: -

cdr3_aa: CASRDRGYGYTF
cdr3_nt: TGTGCCAGCAGGGACAGGGGATATGGCTACACCTTC
d_call: TRBD1
j_call: TRBJ1-2
v_call: TRBV6-5
clone_size: -

cdr3_aa: CASRGQLEPYGYTF
cdr3_nt: TGTGCCAGTAGGGGACAGTTAGAGCCCTATGGCTACACCTTC
d_call: TRBD1
j_call: TRBJ1-2
v_call: TRBV19
clone_size: -

cdr3_aa: CASSQVTEASPLHF
cdr3_nt: TGCGCCAGCAGCCAAGTAACGGAGGCCTCACCCCTCCACTTT
d_call: -
j_call: TRBJ1-6
v_call: TRBV4-1
clone_size: -

cdr3_aa: CASSPRGQSYGYTF
cdr3_nt: TGCGCCAGCAGCCCAAGGGGACAGAGCTATGGCTACACCTTC
d_call: TRBD1
j_call: TRBJ1-2
v_call: TRBV5-1
clone_size: -

cdr3_aa: CASRPGSGVTQYF
cdr3_nt: TGTGCCAGCAGACCCGGGAGTGGTGTGACCCAGTACTTC
d_call: -
j_call: TRBJ2-5
v_call: TRBV7-3
clone_size: once

cdr3_aa: CASRVSGSSYNEQFF
cdr3_nt: TGTGCCAGCAGAGTTAGCGGGAGCTCCTACAATGAGCAGTTCTTC
d_call: TRBD2
j_call: TRBJ2-1
v_call: TRBV7-2
clone_size: -